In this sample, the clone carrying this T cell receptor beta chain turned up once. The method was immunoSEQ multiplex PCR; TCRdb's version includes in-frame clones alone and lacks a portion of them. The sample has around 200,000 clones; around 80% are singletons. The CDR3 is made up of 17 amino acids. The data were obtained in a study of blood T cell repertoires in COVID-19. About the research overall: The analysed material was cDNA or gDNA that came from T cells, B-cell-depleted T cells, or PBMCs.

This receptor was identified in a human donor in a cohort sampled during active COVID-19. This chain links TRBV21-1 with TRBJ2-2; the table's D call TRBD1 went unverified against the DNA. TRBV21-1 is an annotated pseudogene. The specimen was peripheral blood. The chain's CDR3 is CASSKGTGGQNTGELFF. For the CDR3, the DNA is TGTGCCAGCAGCAAAGGGACAGGGGGTCAGAACACCGGGGAGCTGTTTTTT.